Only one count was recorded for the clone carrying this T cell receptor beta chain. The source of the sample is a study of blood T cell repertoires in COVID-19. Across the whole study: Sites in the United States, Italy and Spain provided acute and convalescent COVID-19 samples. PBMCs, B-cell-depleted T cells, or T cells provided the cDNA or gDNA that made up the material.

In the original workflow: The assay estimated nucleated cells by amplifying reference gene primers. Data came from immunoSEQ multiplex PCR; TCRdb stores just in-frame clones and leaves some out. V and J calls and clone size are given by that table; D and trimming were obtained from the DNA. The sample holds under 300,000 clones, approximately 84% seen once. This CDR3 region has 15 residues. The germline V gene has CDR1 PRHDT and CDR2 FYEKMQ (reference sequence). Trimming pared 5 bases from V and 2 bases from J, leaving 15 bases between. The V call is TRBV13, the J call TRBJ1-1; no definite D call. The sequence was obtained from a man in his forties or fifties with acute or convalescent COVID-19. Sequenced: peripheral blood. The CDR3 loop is CASSHGGLRNTEAFF. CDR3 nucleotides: TGTGCCAGCAGCCATGGTGGTCTTAGAAACACTGAAGCTTTCTTT. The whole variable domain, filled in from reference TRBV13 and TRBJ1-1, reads AAGVIQSPRHLIKEKRETATLKCYPIPRHDTVYWYQQGPGQDPQFLISFYEKMQSDKGSIPDRFSAQQFSDYHSELNMSSLELGDSALYFCASSHGGLRNTEAFFGQGTRLTVV.